A selection of T cell receptor beta chains follows, all from one sample in a study of beta chain features in type 1 diabetes. Clones were sequenced by immunoSEQ multiplex PCR, and TCRdb holds only the in-frame ones, with some missing. The repertoire consists of under 800,000 clones, with about 16% occurring once and the leading ten covering approximately 0.087%. The sample taken for sequencing was naive CD4+ T cells from blood. These receptors were taken from a man aged 18-30 years in good health. Each CDR3 is given with its conserved first and last residue. The order of the fields is V gene, J gene, clone size, D gene, CDR3 DNA, CDR3 protein. D genes are given only for firm matches. The size entry is marked missing in some rows and otherwise reads once, few, many or a size class.

TRBV9	TRBJ1-4	NA	TRBD1	TGTGCCAGCAGCGCGGACAGGGAAAAACTGTTTTTT	CASSADREKLFF
TRBV7-3	TRBJ2-3	few	NA	TGTGCCAGCAGCTTATCCCCAACAGATACGCAGTATTTT	CASSLSPTDTQYF
TRBV18	TRBJ2-1	many	TRBD2	TGTGCCAGCTCACCAAGCGGGAGGATCTACAATGAGCAGTTCTTC	CASSPSGRIYNEQFF
TRBV28	TRBJ2-1	NA	TRBD2	TGTGCCAGCGGACTAGCGGGGGGGCAATACAATGAGCAGTTCTTC	CASGLAGGQYNEQFF
TRBV9	TRBJ1-5	NA	NA	TGTGCCAGCAGCGCCGAGGGCAGCAATCAGCCCCAGCATTTT	CASSAEGSNQPQHF
TRBV28	TRBJ1-2	NA	TRBD1	TGTGCCACGAAGGACAGGGGATCCTATGGCTACACCTTC	CATKDRGSYGYTF
TRBV6-5	TRBJ1-2	few	TRBD1	TGTGCCAGCAGTTCGACAGGGGCCGCCTATGGCTACACCTTC	CASSSTGAAYGYTF
TRBV7-2	TRBJ2-7	NA	TRBD1	TGTGCCAGCAGCTCCAGGACAGGAACCTCCTACGAGCAGTACTTC	CASSSRTGTSYEQYF
TRBV5-1	TRBJ2-1	few	NA	TGCGCCAGCAGCTTGGACAGGGCTGGCTCCAATGAGCAGTTCTTC	CASSLDRAGSNEQFF
TRBV5-1	TRBJ1-1	NA	NA	TGCGCCAGCAGCTTGAAGTGGGACCTGGGGACGACTGAAGCTTTCTTT	CASSLKWDLGTTEAFF
TRBV25-1	TRBJ1-5	few	NA	TGTGCCAGCAGTGATATCAGGGGCACTCAGCCCCAGCATTTT	CASSDIRGTQPQHF
TRBV7-3	TRBJ1-2	NA	NA	TGTGCCAGCAGCTTATCTGGTTCAGTAGGTGGCTACACCTTC	CASSLSGSVGGYTF
TRBV9	TRBJ1-6	NA	TRBD1	TGTGCCAGCAGCGCCGTCGGGACAGCTAATTCACCCCTCCACTTT	CASSAVGTANSPLHF
TRBV7-8	TRBJ2-7	few	NA	TGTGCCAGCAGCTTAGGGTCGACAGACACCTACGAGCAGTACTTC	CASSLGSTDTYEQYF
TRBV5-4	TRBJ2-5	NA	TRBD1	TGTGCCAGCAGCTCGACCGGGACAGGGGCAGAGACCCAGTACTTC	CASSSTGTGAETQYF
TRBV7-2	TRBJ2-1	few	TRBD2	TGTGCCAGCAGCTCCCACAGCGGGGGGAGGGGCAATGAGCAGTTCTTC	CASSSHSGGRGNEQFF
TRBV28	TRBJ1-1	NA	NA	TGTGCCAGCAGCATAGGGGGGAAGGGGACTGAAGCTTTCTTT	CASSIGGKGTEAFF
TRBV7-6	TRBJ2-7	NA	NA	TGTGCCCGAAGTATAAGTCAGGGGGGCTACGAGCAGTACTTC	CARSISQGGYEQYF
TRBV4-2	TRBJ2-2	NA	NA	TGTGCCAGCAGCCAAGATACCCCGTCCGGGGAGCTGTTTTTT	CASSQDTPSGELFF
TRBV6-6	TRBJ2-5	few	TRBD2	TGTGCCACAAGAGGGAGGGACCGCCTTCAAGAGACCCAGTACTTC	CATRGRDRLQETQYF
TRBV10-3	TRBJ2-7	NA	TRBD2	TGTGCCATCAGAACTACTAGCGGAATTGCCTACGAGCAGTACTTC	CAIRTTSGIAYEQYF
TRBV7-2	TRBJ2-5	NA	NA	TGTGCCAGCAACCCCGGAAGGTTGTTAGAGACCCAGTACTTC	CASNPGRLLETQYF
TRBV4-1	TRBJ1-5	NA	NA	TGCGCCAGCAGCCAAGATCTCATAACCAGACCCAATCAGCCCCAGCATTTT	CASSQDLITRPNQPQHF
TRBV5-6	TRBJ1-3	few	NA	TGTGCCAGCAGCTTGGGTTTTGGAATCTCTGGAAACACCATATATTTT	CASSLGFGISGNTIYF
TRBV5-1	TRBJ1-1	NA	NA	TGCGCCAGCAGGCAGGGCCTGAACACTGAAGCTTTCTTT	CASRQGLNTEAFF
TRBV6-6	TRBJ2-4	NA	NA	TGTGCCAGCAGTTACTCGTATGGGAAAGCCAAAAACATTCAGTACTTC	CASSYSYGKAKNIQYF
TRBV9	TRBJ2-5	once	NA	TGTGCCAGCAGCGGAGGGGGGGCTCTGAGCCAAGAGACCCAGTACTTC	CASSGGGALSQETQYF
TRBV30	TRBJ1-1	NA	TRBD1	TGTGCCTGGTTCGACAGGGTGGGGAACACTGAAGCTTTCTTT	CAWFDRVGNTEAFF
TRBV7-3	TRBJ1-1	few	NA	TGTGCCAGCAGCTTAAATTTCCAGGCTGAAGCTTTCTTT	CASSLNFQAEAFF
TRBV7-6	TRBJ1-5	few	NA	TGTGCCAGCAGCTTGACACCAAGCAATCAGCCCCAGCATTTT	CASSLTPSNQPQHF
TRBV11-2	TRBJ2-5	NA	NA	TGTGCCAGCAGCCCGGAGGTCCGAATAGAGACCCAGTACTTC	CASSPEVRIETQYF
TRBV28	TRBJ1-1	few	NA	TGTGCCAGCAGTTTGTCTCCCGACAGAACTGAAGCTTTCTTT	CASSLSPDRTEAFF
TRBV27	TRBJ2-5	NA	NA	TGTGCCAGCAGTTTAAGAGGGGCCTCCCTCTACGGAAAGACCCAGTACTTC	CASSLRGASLYGKTQYF
TRBV28	TRBJ2-3	few	TRBD1	TGTGCCAGCAGTTCCTATGGACAGGGGAGGATGAGCACAGATACGCAGTATTTT	CASSSYGQGRMSTDTQYF
TRBV15	TRBJ1-2	few	TRBD1	TGTGCCACCAGCAGAGTCGGGACAGGGGGAGGCTACACCTTC	CATSRVGTGGGYTF
TRBV28	TRBJ2-7	few	NA	TGTGCCAGCAGTTTACGGGGGTTTTCGTACGAGCAGTACTTC	CASSLRGFSYEQYF
TRBV7-6	TRBJ2-7	few	TRBD1	TGTGCCAGCAGCTTAGTTGACAGGGGGCCCAACGAGCAGTACTTC	CASSLVDRGPNEQYF
TRBV6-6	TRBJ1-5	few	NA	TGTGCCAGCAGTTACTCGAATAGCAATCAGCCCCAGCATTTT	CASSYSNSNQPQHF
TRBV25-1	TRBJ2-7	few	TRBD2	TGTGCCAGAGGGAGCGGGAGACATCCCGAGCAGTACTTC	CARGSGRHPEQYF
TRBV18	TRBJ1-1	NA	NA	TGTGCCAGCTCACCAGCACCGGGCCAGGGCACTGAAGCTTTCTTT	CASSPAPGQGTEAFF
TRBV30	TRBJ1-2	NA	TRBD1	TGTGCCTGGAGGGAACAGGGGGCGCTAGGCTATGGCTACACCTTC	CAWREQGALGYGYTF
TRBV6-1	TRBJ2-5	NA	NA	TGTGCCAGCAGGAAAGGGTTGGAGACCCAGTACTTC	CASRKGLETQYF
TRBV19	TRBJ2-1	NA	TRBD2	TGTGCCAGTAGCGCCCTAGCGGGACGACACAATGAGCAGTTCTTC	CASSALAGRHNEQFF
TRBV4-2	TRBJ2-1	few	TRBD2	TGTGCCAGCAGCCAAGACCCGGTAGTGACTAGCGGGGGGGCCGGGTTCTTC	CASSQDPVVTSGGAGFF
TRBV5-1	TRBJ2-7	few	TRBD1	TGCGCCAGCAGCTGGGACAGTTCCTACGAGCAGTACTTC	CASSWDSSYEQYF